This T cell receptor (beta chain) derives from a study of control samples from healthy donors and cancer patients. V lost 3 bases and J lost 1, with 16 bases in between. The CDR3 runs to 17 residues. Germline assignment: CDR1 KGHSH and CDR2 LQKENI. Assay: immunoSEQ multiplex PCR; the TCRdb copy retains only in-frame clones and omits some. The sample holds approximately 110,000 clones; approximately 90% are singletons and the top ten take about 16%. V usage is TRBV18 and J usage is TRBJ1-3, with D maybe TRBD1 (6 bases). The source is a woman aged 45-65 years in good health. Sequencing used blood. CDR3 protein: CASSPGINRDSGNTIYF. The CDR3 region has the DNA TGTGCCAGCTCACCGGGGATTAACAGGGATTCTGGAAACACCATATATTTT.